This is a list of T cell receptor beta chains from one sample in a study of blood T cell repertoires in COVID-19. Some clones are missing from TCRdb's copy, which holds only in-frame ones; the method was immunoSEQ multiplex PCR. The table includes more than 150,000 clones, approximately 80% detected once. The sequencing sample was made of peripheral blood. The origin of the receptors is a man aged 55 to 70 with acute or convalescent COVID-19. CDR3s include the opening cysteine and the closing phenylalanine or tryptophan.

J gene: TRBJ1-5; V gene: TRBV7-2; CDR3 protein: CASSLASVYSNQPQHF
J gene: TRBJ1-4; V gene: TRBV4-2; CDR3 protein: CASSQDQGTGNEKLFF
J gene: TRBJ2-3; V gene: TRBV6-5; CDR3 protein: CASRREGGWTDTQYF
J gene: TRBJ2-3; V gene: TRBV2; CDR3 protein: CASIRTSGVSTDTQYF
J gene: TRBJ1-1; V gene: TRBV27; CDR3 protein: CASSEYPTGMRTEAFF
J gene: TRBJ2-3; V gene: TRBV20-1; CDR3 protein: CSARRDTQYF
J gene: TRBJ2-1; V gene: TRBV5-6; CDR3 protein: CASSLSSGNLQFF
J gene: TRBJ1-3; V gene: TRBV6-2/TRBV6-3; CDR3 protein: CASSLLGSPSGNTIYF
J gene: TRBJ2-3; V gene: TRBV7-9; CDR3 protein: CASSLRAGGLGDTQYF
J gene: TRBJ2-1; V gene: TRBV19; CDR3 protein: CASSRELAVYNEQFF
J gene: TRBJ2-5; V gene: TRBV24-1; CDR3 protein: CATSDPGETQYF
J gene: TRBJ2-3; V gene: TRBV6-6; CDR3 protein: CASRRQGDSGTDTQYF
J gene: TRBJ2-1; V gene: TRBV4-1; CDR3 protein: CASSQGGTSGRFIYNEQFF
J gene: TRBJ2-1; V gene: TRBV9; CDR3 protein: CASSVELAGVRNEQFF
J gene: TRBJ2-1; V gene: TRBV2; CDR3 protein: CASYSAGKQFF
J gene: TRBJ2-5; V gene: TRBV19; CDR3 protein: CASSSGDAGEETQYF
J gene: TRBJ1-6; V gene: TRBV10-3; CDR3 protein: CAISEQRGYSPLHF
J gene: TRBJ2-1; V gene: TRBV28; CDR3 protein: CASSLLVAGSYNEQFF
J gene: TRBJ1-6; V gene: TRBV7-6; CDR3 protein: CASSLAQGNSPLHF
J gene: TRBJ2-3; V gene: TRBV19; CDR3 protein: CASSELAGGTDTQYF
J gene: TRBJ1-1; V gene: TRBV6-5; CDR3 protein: CASQGEAAAAFF
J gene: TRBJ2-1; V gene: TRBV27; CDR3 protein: CASRGRGWRNEQFF
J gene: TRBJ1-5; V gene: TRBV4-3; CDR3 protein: CASSQSLRQPQHF
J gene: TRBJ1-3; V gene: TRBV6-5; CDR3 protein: CASSYSTVFGNTIYF
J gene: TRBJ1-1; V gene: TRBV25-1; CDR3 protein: CASSEPSGTVNTEAFF
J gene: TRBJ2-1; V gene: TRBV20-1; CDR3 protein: CSASDLASGVQYNEQFF
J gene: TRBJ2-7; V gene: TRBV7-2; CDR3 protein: CASSLPQGSAGSYEQYF
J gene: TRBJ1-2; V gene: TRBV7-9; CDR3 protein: CASSLVNYGYTF
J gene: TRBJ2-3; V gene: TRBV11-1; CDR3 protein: CASSLMRRGTDTQYF
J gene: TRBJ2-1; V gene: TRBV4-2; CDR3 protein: CASSPRGGSSYNEQFF
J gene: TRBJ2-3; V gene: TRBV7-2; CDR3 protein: CASSPRSWVTDTQYF
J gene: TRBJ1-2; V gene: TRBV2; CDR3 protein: CASSDGQGAGGYTF
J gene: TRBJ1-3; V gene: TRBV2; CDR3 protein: CASRDIYSGNTIYF
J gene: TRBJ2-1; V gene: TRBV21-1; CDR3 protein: CASSTTFRVEQFF
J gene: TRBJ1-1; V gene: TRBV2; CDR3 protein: CASSGKLGHMNTEAFF
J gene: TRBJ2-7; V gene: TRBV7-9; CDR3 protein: CASSFLQGAARSYEQYF